This record concerns one T cell receptor (beta chain) sequence. These data come from a study of monozygotic twins with inflammatory bowel disease. TCRdb re-called the 5' RACE reads; every CDR3 protein appears as one record, without DNA. This sample's clone table lists approximately 380,000 distinct CDR3 sequences. CDR3 length equals 18 residues. The sample taken for sequencing was blood. The receptor was derived from a human donor with ulcerative colitis or Crohn's disease, or a healthy co-twin of an affected twin (not recorded which). This chain uses TRBV12-3 or TRBV12-4 with TRBJ2-4; TCRdb designates TRBD2, a call that cannot be tested without DNA. The chain's CDR3 is CASSLVFGGGEPKNIQYF.